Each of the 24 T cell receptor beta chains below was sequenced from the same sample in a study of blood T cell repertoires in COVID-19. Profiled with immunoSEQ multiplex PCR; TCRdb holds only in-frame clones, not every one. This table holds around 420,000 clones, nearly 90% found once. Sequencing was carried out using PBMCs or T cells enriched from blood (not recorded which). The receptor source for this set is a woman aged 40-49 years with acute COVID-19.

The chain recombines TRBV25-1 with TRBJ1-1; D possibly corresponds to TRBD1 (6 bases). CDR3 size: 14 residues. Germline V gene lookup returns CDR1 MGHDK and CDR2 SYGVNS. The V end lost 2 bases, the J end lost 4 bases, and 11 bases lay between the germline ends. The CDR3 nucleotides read TGTGCCAGCAGTGAACTGGGGGCGGGCACTGAAGCTTTCTTT. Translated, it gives CASSELGAGTEAFF.

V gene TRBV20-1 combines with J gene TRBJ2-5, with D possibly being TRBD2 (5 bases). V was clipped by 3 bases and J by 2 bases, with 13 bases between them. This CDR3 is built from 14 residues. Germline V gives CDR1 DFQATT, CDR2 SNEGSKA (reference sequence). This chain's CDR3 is CSASSGGFQETQYF. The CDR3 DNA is TGCAGTGCTAGTAGTGGCGGGTTTCAAGAGACCCAGTACTTC.

The DNA of the CDR3 is TGTGCCAGCAGCTTCGGCGGGAACCAAGAGACCCAGTACTTC. It is translated as CASSFGGNQETQYF. The gene calls are TRBV5-4 and TRBJ2-5; D is perhaps TRBD2 (6 bases). This CDR3 has 14 amino acids. Germline-derived CDR1 and CDR2 are SGHNT and YYREEE (reference sequence). Trimming took 2 bases from V and 0 from J, leaving 8 bases between them.

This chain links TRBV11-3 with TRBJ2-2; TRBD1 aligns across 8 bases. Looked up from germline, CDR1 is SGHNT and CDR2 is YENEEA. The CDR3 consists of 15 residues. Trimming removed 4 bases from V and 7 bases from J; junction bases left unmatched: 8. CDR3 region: CASSSSSGQGGELFF. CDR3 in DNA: TGTGCCAGCAGCTCCTCTTCTGGACAGGGCGGGGAGCTGTTTTTT.

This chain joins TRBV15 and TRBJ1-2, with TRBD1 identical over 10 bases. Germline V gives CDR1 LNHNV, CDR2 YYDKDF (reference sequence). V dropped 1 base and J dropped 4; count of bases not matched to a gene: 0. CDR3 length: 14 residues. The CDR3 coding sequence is TGTGCCACCAGCAGAGGGACAGGGGGCTATGGCTACACCTTC. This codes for CATSRGTGGYGYTF.

The CDR3 DNA reads as TGTGCCAGCAGCGAGAATCAGCCCCAGCATTTT. Its protein is CASSENQPQHF. The chain carries TRBV5-8 and TRBJ1-5; no firm D call. From germline, CDR1 is SGHTS and CDR2 YDEGEE. This CDR3 spans 11 amino acids. V was clipped by 4 bases and J by 4 bases, with 3 bases between them.

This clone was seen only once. The CDR3 is CASSQGAYEQYF. The CDR3, as DNA: TGTGCCAGCAGCCAAGGAGCTTACGAGCAGTACTTC. This rearrangement joins TRBV3-1 (or the pseudogene TRBV3-2) to TRBJ2-7; D is unclear. Germline-derived CDR1 and CDR2 are LGHDT and YNNKEL (reference sequence). The CDR3 length is 12 residues. V lost 1 base and J 4 bases, leaving 5 bases between the germline ends.

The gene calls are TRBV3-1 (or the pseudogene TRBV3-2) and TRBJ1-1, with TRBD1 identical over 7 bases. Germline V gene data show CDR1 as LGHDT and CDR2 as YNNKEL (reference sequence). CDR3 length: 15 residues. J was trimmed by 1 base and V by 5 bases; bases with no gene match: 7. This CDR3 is CASSARQGSNTEAFF. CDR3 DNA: TGTGCCAGCAGCGCACGACAGGGCTCGAACACTGAAGCTTTCTTT.

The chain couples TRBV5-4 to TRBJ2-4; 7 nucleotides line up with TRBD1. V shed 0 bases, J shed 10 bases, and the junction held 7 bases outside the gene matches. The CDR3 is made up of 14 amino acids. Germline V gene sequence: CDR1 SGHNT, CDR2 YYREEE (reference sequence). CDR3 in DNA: TGTGCCAGCAGCTTGGAAGGGGGCGGTGGGATTCAGTACTTC. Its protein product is CASSLEGGGGIQYF. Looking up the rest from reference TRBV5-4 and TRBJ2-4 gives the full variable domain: ETGVTQSPTHLIKTRGQQVTLRCSSQSGHNTVSWYQQALGQGPQFIFQYYREEENGRGNFPPRFSGLQFPNYSSELNVNALELDDSALYLCASSLEGGGGIQYFGAGTRLSVL.

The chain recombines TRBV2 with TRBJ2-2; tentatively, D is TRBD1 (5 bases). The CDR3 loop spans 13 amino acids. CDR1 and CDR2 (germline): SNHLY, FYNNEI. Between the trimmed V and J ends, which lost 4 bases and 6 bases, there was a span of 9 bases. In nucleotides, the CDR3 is TGTGCCAGCAGTGCGCAGGGCGCCGGGGAGCTGTTTTTT. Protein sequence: CASSAQGAGELFF.

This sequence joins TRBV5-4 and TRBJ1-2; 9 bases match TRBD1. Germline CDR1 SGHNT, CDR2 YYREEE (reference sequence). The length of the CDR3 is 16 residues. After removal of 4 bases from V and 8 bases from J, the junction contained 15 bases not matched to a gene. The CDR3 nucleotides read TGTGCCAGCAGCGGAAAGACAGGGGGTGCGGTCGCCGGCTACACCTTC. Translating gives CASSGKTGGAVAGYTF.

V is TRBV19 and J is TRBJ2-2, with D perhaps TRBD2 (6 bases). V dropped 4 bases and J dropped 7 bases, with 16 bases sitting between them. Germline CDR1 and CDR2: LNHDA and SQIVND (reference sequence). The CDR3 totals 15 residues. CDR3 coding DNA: TGTGCCAGTAGTACCCATGGAGGGTCCGGCGGGGAGCTGTTTTTT. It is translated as CASSTHGGSGGELFF.

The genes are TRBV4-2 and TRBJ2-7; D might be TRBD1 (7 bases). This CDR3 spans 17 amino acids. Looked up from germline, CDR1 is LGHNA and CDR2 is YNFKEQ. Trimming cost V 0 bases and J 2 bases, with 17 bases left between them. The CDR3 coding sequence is TGTGCCAGCAGCCAAGACGGGGGACAGCGAGACACCTACGAGCAGTACTTC. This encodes CASSQDGGQRDTYEQYF.

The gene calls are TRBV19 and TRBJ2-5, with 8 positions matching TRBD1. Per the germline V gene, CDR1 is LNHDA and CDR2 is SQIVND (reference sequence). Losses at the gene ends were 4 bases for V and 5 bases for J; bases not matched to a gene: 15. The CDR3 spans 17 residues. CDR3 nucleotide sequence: TGTGCCAGTAGTAACACAGAACACCAGGGGGCGAGGGAGACCCAGTACTTC. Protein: CASSNTEHQGARETQYF.

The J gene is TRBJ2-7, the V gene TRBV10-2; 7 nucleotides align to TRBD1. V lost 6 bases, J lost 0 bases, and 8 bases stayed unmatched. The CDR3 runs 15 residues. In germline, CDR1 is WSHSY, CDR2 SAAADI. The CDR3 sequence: CASREDWTGSYEQYF. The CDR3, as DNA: TGCGCCAGCAGGGAGGATTGGACAGGCTCCTACGAGCAGTACTTC.

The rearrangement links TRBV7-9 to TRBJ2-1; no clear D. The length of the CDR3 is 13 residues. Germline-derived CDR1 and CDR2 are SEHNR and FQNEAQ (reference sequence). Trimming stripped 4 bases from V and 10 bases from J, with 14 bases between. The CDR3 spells CASSSKYTNEQFF. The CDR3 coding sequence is TGTGCCAGCAGCTCAAAGTACACAAACGAGCAGTTCTTC.

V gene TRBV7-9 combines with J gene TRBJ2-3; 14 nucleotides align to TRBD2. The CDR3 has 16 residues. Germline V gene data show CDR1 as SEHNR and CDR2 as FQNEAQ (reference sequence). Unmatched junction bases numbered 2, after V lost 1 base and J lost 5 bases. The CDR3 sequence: CASSLEGLAGVDTQYF. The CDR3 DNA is TGTGCCAGCAGCTTAGAGGGACTAGCGGGGGTAGATACGCAGTATTTT.

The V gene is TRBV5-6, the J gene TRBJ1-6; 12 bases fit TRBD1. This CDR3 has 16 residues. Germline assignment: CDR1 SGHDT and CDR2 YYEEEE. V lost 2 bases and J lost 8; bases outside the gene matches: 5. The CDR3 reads CASSFGTGGGDSPLHF. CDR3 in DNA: TGTGCCAGCAGCTTTGGGACAGGGGGCGGAGATTCACCCCTCCACTTT. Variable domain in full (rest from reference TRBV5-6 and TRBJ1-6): DAGVTQSPTHLIKTRGQQVTLRCSPKSGHDTVSWYQQALGQGPQFIFQYYEEEERQRGNFPDRFSGHQFPNYSSELNVNALLLGDSALYLCASSFGTGGGDSPLHFGNGTRLTVT.

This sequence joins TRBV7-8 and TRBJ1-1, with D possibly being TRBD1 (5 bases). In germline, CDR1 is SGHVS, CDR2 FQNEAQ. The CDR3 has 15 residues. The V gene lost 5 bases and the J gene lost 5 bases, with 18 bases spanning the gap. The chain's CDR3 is CASSPISKQATEAFF. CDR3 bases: TGTGCCAGCAGCCCGATTTCGAAACAGGCTACTGAAGCTTTCTTT.

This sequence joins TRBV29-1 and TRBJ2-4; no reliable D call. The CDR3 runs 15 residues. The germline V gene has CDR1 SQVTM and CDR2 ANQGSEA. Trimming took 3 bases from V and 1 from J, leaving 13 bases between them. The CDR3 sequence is CSVDDAESAKNIQYF. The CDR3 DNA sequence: TGCAGCGTTGACGATGCGGAGAGCGCCAAAAACATTCAGTACTTC.

CDR3 nucleotides: TGTGCCAGTAGTATTGGAGGACGGATTAATTCACCCCTCCACTTT. Translated, it gives CASSIGGRINSPLHF. The chain combines TRBV19 with TRBJ1-6, with D hard to call. V dropped 3 bases and J dropped 6 bases, with 12 bases sitting between them. This CDR3 spans 15 amino acids. Germline V gene lookup returns CDR1 LNHDA and CDR2 SQIVND (reference sequence).

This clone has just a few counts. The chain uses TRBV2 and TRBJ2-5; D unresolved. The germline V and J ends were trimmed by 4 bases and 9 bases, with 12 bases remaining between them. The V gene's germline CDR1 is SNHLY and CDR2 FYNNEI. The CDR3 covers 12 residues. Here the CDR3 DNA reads TGTGCCAGCAGTGGCGTAGCTCTGGCCCAGTACTTC. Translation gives CASSGVALAQYF.

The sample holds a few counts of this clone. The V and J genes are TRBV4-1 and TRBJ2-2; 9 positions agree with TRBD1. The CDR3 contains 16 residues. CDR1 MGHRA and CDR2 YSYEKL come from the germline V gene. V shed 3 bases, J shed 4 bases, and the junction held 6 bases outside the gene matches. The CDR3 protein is CASSHEQGAGTGELFF. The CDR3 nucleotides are TGCGCCAGCAGCCATGAACAGGGGGCGGGCACCGGGGAGCTGTTTTTT.

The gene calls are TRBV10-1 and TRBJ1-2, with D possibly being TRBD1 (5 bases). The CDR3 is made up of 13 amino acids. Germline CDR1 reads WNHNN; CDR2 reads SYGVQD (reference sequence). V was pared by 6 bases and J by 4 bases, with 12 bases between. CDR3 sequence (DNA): TGCGCCAGCAGAGAAACAGGAGTCTATGGCTACACCTTC. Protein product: CASRETGVYGYTF.